This T cell receptor beta chain appears in the sequencing data of a study of CD8 T cells in Susac syndrome. Random hexamers served to reverse transcribe roughly 0.45 to 1 ug RNA. TCRdb re-called the immunoSEQ multiplex PCR reads with MiXCR, one entry per CDR3 protein. The repertoire holds about 47,000 distinct CDR3 sequences, with 92% as singletons. The CDR3 covers 15 residues. CDR1 and CDR2 from the germline V gene are SGHVS and FQNEAQ. V was cut by 5 bases and J by 6 bases, with 19 bases left in between. This TCR was sampled from a human donor in good health. Sequencing was done on a sample of CD8+ T cells from PBMCs. The J gene is TRBJ1-1, the V gene TRBV7-8, with D maybe TRBD1 (5 bases). This CDR3 is CASSPGTAAQAEAFF. In nucleotides, the CDR3 is TGTGCCAGCAGCCCCGGGACGGCCGCCCAGGCTGAAGCTTTCTTT.